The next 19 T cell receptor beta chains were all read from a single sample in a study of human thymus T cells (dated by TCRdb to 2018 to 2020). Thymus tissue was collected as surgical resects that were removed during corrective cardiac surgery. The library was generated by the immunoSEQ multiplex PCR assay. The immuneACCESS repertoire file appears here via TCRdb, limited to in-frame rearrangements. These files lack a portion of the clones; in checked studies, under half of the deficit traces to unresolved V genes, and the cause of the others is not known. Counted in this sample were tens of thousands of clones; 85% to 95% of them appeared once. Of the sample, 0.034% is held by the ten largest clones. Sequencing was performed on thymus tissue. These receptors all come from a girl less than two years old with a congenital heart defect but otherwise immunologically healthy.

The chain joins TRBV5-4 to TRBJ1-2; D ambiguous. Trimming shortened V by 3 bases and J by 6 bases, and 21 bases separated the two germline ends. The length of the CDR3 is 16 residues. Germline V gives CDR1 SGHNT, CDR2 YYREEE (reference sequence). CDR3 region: CASSSRPSRRANGYTF. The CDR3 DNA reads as TGTGCCAGCAGCTCCCGGCCTAGTCGGCGTGCCAATGGCTACACCTTC.

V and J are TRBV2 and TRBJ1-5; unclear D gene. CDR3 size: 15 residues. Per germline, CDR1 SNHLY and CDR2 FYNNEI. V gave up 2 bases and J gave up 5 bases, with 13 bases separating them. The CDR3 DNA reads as TGTGCCAGCAGTGAATCGGCGATGTGCGATCAGCCCCAGCATTTT. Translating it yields CASSESAMCDQPQHF.

The chain's CDR3 is CASSTKSRGPRAGELFF. CDR3 sequence (DNA): TGTGCCAGCAGCACAAAATCCCGGGGCCCGCGGGCCGGGGAGCTGTTTTTT. V usage is TRBV5-8 and J usage is TRBJ2-2; D possibly uses TRBD1 or TRBD2 (5 bases each). Trimming cost V 4 bases and J 6 bases, with 22 bases left between them. The length of the CDR3 is 17 residues. CDR1 is SGHTS, CDR2 YDEGEE, per germline.

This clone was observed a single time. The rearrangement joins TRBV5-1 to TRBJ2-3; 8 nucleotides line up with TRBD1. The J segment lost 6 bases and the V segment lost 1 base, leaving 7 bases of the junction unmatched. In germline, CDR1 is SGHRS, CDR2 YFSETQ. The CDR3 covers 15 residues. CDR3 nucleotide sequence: TGCGCCAGCAGCTTGCCCGGACAGGGTGTCGATACGCAGTATTTT. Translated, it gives CASSLPGQGVDTQYF.

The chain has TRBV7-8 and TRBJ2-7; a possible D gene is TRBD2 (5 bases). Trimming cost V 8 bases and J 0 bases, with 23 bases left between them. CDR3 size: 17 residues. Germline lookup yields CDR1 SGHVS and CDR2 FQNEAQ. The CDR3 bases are TGTGCCAGCTCAAATAGCGAGGGATGGCACCGCTCCTACGAGCAGTACTTC. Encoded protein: CASSNSEGWHRSYEQYF.

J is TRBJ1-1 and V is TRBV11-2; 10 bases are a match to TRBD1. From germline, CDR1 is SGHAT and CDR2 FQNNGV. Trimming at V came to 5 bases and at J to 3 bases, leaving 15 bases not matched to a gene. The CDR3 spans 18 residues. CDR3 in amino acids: CASSVLFGTGDRDTEAFF. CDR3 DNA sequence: TGTGCCAGCAGCGTACTATTCGGGACAGGGGATCGGGACACTGAAGCTTTCTTT.

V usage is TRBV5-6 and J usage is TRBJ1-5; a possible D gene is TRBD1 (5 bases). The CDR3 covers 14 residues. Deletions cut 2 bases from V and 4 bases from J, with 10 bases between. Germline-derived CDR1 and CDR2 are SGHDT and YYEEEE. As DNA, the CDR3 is TGTGCCAGCAGCTTAAGGGGAAGGAATCAGCCCCAGCATTTT. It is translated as CASSLRGRNQPQHF.

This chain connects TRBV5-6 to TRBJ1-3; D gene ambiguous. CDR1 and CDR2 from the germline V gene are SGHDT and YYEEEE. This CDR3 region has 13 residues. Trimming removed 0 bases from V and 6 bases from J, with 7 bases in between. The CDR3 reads CASSLGLLNTIYF. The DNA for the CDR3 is TGTGCCAGCAGCTTGGGGTTATTAAACACCATATATTTT.

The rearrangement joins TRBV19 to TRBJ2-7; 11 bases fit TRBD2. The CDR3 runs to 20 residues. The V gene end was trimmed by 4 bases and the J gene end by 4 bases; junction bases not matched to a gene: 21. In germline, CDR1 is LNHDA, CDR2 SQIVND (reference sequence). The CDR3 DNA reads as TGTGCCAGTAGTAACCAGGGACGATCTATACCGGGACTAGCGGATTACGAGCAGTACTTC. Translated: CASSNQGRSIPGLADYEQYF.

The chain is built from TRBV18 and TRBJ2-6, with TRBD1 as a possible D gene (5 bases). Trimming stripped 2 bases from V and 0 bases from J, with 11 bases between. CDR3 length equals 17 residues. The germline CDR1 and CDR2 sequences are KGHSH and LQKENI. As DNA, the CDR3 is TGTGCCAGCTCACCAGAGACAGCCTCCTCTGGGGCCAACGTCCTGACTTTC. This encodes CASSPETASSGANVLTF.

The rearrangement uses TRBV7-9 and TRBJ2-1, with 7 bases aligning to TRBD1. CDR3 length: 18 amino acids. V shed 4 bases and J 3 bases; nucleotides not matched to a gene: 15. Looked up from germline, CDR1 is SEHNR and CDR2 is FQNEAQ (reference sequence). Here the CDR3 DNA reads TGTGCCAGCAGCTATAGGACAGGCAACGCTAACGACTACAATGAGCAGTTCTTC. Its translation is CASSYRTGNANDYNEQFF.

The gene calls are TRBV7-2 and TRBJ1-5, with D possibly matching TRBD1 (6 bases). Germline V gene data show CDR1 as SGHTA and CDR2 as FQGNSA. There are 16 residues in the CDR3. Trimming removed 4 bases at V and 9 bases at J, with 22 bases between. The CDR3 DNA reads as TGTGCCAGCAGCTCCCGGGACAAGGAGGACCAGGGGCCCCAGCATTTT. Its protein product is CASSSRDKEDQGPQHF.

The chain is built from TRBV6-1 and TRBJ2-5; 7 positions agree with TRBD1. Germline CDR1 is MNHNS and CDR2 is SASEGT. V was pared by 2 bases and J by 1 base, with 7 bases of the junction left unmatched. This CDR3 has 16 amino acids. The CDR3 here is CASSEQGQARQETQYF. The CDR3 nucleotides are TGTGCCAGCAGTGAACAAGGACAGGCTCGCCAAGAGACCCAGTACTTC.

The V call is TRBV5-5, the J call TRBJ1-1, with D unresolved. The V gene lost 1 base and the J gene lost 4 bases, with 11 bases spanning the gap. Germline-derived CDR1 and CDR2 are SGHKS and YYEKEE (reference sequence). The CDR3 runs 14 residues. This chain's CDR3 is CASSLSSGITEAFF. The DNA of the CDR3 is TGTGCCAGCAGCTTGTCCTCGGGGATCACTGAAGCTTTCTTT.

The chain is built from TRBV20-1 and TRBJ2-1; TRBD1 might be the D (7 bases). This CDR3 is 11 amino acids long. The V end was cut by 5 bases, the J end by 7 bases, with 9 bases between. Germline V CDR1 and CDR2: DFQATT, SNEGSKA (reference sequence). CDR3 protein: CSASGGNEQFF. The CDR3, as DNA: TGCAGTGCTTCAGGGGGGAATGAGCAGTTCTTC.

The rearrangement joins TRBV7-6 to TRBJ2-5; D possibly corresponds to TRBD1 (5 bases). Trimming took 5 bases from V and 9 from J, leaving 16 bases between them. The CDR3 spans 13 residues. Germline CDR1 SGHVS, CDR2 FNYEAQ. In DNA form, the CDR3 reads TGTGCCAGCAGCCATAAGCAGGGTCGGGCCCAGTACTTC. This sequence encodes CASSHKQGRAQYF.

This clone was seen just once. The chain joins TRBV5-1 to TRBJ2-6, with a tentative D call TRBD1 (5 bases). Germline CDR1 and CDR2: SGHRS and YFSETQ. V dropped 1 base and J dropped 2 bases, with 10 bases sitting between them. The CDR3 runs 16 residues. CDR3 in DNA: TGCGCCAGCAGCTTGTCCAGGGTTGCTGGGGCCAACGTCCTGACTTTC. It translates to CASSLSRVAGANVLTF.

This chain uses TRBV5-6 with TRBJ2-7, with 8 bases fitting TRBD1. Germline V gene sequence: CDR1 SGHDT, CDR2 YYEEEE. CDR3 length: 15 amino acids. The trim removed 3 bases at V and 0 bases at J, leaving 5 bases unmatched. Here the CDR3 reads CASSSRGPLSYEQYF. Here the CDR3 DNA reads TGTGCCAGCAGCTCCAGGGGGCCGCTCTCCTACGAGCAGTACTTC.

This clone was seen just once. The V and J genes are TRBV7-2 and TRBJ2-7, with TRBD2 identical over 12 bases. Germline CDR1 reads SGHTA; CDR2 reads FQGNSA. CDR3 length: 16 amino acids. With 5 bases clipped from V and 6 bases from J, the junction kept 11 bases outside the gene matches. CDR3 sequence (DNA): TGTGCCAGCAGCGCCAGGACTAGCGGGAACCACTGCGAGCAGTACTTC. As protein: CASSARTSGNHCEQYF.